What follows are 23 T cell receptor beta chains derived from one specimen sequenced in a study of T cell responses to AZD1222 COVID-19 vaccine. Clones were read by immunoSEQ multiplex PCR, and TCRdb kept only the in-frame ones, dropping some. This sample yields roughly 100,000 clones, of which roughly nine tenths are seen a single time; roughly 1.1% belongs to the top ten. This sample comprised peripheral blood, obtained on day 0 of AZD1222 vaccination. The receptor source for this set is an adult in good health.

By its share, this clone is medium-sized. The chain employs TRBV7-3 and TRBJ2-1; weak D call: TRBD1 (5 bases). Germline CDR1 and CDR2: SGHTA and FQGTGA. The CDR3 has 17 residues. Trimming removed 5 bases at V and 0 bases at J, with 17 bases between. The CDR3 nucleotides read TGTGCCAGCAGCGCCCTTAGGGGCTTTAGCTCCTACAATGAGCAGTTCTTC. Its protein is CASSALRGFSSYNEQFF.

The chain couples TRBV29-1 to TRBJ2-3; D not certain. This CDR3 is built from 13 residues. The germline CDR1 and CDR2 sequences are SQVTM and ANQGSEA. V gave up 4 bases and J gave up 2 bases, with 10 bases separating them. CDR3 nucleotide sequence: TGCAGCGTTGCTGGGCTCAACACAGATACGCAGTATTTT. This codes for CSVAGLNTDTQYF.

The chain combines TRBV15 with TRBJ2-1, with 14 bases lining up with TRBD2. V lost 2 bases, J lost 2 bases, and 8 bases stayed unmatched. This CDR3 contains 19 residues. The germline gives CDR1 LNHNV, CDR2 YYDKDF (reference sequence). CDR3 sequence reads: CATSRRGLAGEGAYNEQFF. Written as DNA, the CDR3 is TGTGCCACCAGCAGAAGGGGACTAGCGGGAGAAGGGGCCTACAATGAGCAGTTCTTC.

The chain is built from TRBV5-6 and TRBJ1-5; 7 bases are a match to TRBD1. Germline CDR1 is SGHDT and CDR2 is YYEEEE. Germline trimming cut 4 bases from V and 4 bases from J; bases unmatched to any gene: 5. There are 14 residues in the CDR3. DNA for the CDR3: TGTGCCAGCAGCATGACAGGGACAAATCAGCCCCAGCATTTT. It translates to CASSMTGTNQPQHF.

This clone was found once. This chain uses TRBV9 with TRBJ2-3; D ambiguous. CDR3 length: 14 residues. Looked up from germline, CDR1 is SGDLS and CDR2 is YYNGEE. V was clipped by 7 bases and J by 5 bases, with 17 bases between them. The CDR3 nucleotides are TGTGCCAGCCACAATGCCACTAATGAAGATACGCAGTATTTT. Its protein is CASHNATNEDTQYF. The whole variable domain, filled in from reference TRBV9 and TRBJ2-3, reads DSGVTQTPKHLITATGQRVTLRCSPRSGDLSVYWYQQSLDQGLQFLIQYYNGEERAKGNILERFSAQQFPDLHSELNLSSLELGDSALYFCASHNATNEDTQYFGPGTRLTVL.

The table lists this clone with a count of one. The V and J genes are TRBV4-2 and TRBJ1-4, with D tentatively TRBD1 (5 bases). V was pared by 8 bases and J by 5 bases, with 15 bases between. There are 14 residues in the CDR3. From germline, CDR1 is LGHNA and CDR2 YNFKEQ. The CDR3 DNA sequence: TGTGCCAGCGCGCGGGGGGATAACAATGAAAAACTGTTTTTT. This translates into CASARGDNNEKLFF.

This chain connects TRBV11-2 to TRBJ1-2; 7 bases map to TRBD1. The germline V gene encodes CDR1 SGHAT and CDR2 FQNNGV. This CDR3 has 15 amino acids. V shed 0 bases and J 8 bases; nucleotides not matched to a gene: 9. CDR3: CASSLDPGRGEGYTF. In DNA form, the CDR3 reads TGTGCCAGCAGCTTAGATCCCGGCAGGGGGGAAGGCTACACCTTC.

Of note for this clone: This sample includes further DNA sequences coding for the same CDR3. The chain joins TRBV7-6 to TRBJ2-6; D could derive from TRBD1 or TRBD2 (5 bases each). CDR1 and CDR2 from the germline V gene are SGHVS and FNYEAQ. The length of the CDR3 is 15 residues. V lost 5 bases and J 2 bases, leaving 10 bases between the germline ends. The CDR3 DNA sequence: TGTGCCAGCAGCCCTGGGGGAGCTGGGGCCAACGTCCTGACTTTC. Translating gives CASSPGGAGANVLTF.

The chain carries TRBV5-1 and TRBJ1-1; D remains unclear. CDR1 and CDR2 from the germline V gene are SGHRS and YFSETQ. V was pared by 3 bases and J by 0 bases, with 6 bases between. The length of the CDR3 is 13 residues. CDR3 DNA: TGCGCCAGCAGCTCTCGGATGAACACTGAAGCTTTCTTT. Translation: CASSSRMNTEAFF.

For this clone: The sample carries other DNA sequences with the same CDR3. The chain recombines TRBV6-5 with TRBJ2-7; weak D call: TRBD2 (6 bases). V lost 0 bases and J 3 bases, leaving 12 bases between the germline ends. Per the germline V gene, CDR1 is MNHEY and CDR2 is SVGAGI. The length of the CDR3 is 15 residues. CDR3 DNA: TGTGCCAGCAGTTACTCAACCGGGGGTAGCTACGAGCAGTACTTC. Its protein is CASSYSTGGSYEQYF.

This clone is deemed medium-sized (0.01 to 0.1%). CDR3 DNA: TGTGCCAGCAGTGGAGGGCAGGACACCGGGGAGCTGTTTTTT. It codes for CASSGGQDTGELFF. The chain employs TRBV6-4 and TRBJ2-2; TRBD2 might be the D (5 bases). This CDR3 region has 14 residues. Germline values: CDR1 MRHNA, CDR2 SNTAGT. Trimming removed 4 bases at V and 3 bases at J, with 9 bases between.

The chain uses TRBV29-1 and TRBJ1-6, with D possibly being TRBD1 (5 bases). The germline V gene has CDR1 SQVTM and CDR2 ANQGSEA. V lost 8 bases, J lost 3 bases, and 26 bases lay in between. The CDR3 has 18 residues. The CDR3 sequence: CSYTRGPPPLYYNSPLHF. The CDR3 bases are TGCAGCTATACTCGGGGCCCCCCACCGCTATACTATAATTCACCCCTCCACTTT.

This rearrangement joins TRBV30 to TRBJ1-1, with D perhaps matching TRBD1 (5 bases). The CDR3 covers 13 residues. Germline lookup yields CDR1 GTSNPN and CDR2 SVGIG (reference sequence). The V end lost 3 bases, the J end lost 3 bases, and 11 bases lay between the germline ends. CDR3 nucleotides: TGTGCCTGGAGGAGACAGAGAGACACTGAAGCTTTCTTT. Protein: CAWRRQRDTEAFF.

This clone has only a few counts. The gene calls are TRBV9 and TRBJ1-1; D ambiguous. V lost 0 bases to trimming and J lost 1 base, with 4 bases between them. Germline lookup yields CDR1 SGDLS and CDR2 YYNGEE. CDR3 length: 13 amino acids. Here the CDR3 reads CASSVDQNTEAFF. The CDR3, as DNA: TGTGCCAGCAGCGTAGACCAGAACACTGAAGCTTTCTTT. The whole variable domain, remainder taken from reference TRBV9 and TRBJ1-1, is DSGVTQTPKHLITATGQRVTLRCSPRSGDLSVYWYQQSLDQGLQFLIQYYNGEERAKGNILERFSAQQFPDLHSELNLSSLELGDSALYFCASSVDQNTEAFFGQGTRLTVV.

The chain carries TRBV7-9 and TRBJ1-1; D might be TRBD1 (5 bases). This CDR3 has 16 amino acids. Between the trimmed V and J ends, which lost 5 bases and 0 bases, there was a span of 16 bases. Looked up from germline, CDR1 is SEHNR and CDR2 is FQNEAQ (reference sequence). This CDR3 reads CASSPTQGLMNTEAFF. Written as DNA, the CDR3 is TGTGCCAGCAGCCCGACGCAGGGCCTCATGAACACTGAAGCTTTCTTT. The full variable domain, rest sourced from reference TRBV7-9 and TRBJ1-1, is DTGVSQNPRHKITKRGQNVTFRCDPISEHNRLYWYRQTLGQGPEFLTYFQNEAQLEKSRLLSDRFSAERPKGSFSTLEIQRTEQGDSAMYLCASSPTQGLMNTEAFFGQGTRLTVV.

This sequence joins TRBV19 and TRBJ1-5; tentatively, D is TRBD1 (5 bases). V dropped 5 bases and J dropped 0 bases, with 11 bases sitting between them. The CDR3 is 15 residues long. Germline V gives CDR1 LNHDA, CDR2 SQIVND (reference sequence). Written as DNA, the CDR3 is TGTGCCAGTAGTCCCCGAGGGGTTAGCAATCAGCCCCAGCATTTT. Its protein is CASSPRGVSNQPQHF.

The chain combines TRBV19 with TRBJ1-2, with 11 bases lining up with TRBD1. V trimming: 9 bases; J trimming: 3 bases; junction bases outside the gene matches: 3. The CDR3 covers 13 residues. Germline CDR1 reads LNHDA; CDR2 reads SQIVND (reference sequence). CDR3 region: CASGQGADYGYTF. For the CDR3, the DNA is TGTGCCAGCGGACAGGGGGCTGACTATGGCTACACCTTC.

The rearrangement links TRBV7-3 to TRBJ2-1; 7 positions match TRBD2. V lost 1 base to trimming and J lost 7 bases; unmatched junction nucleotides: 10. The CDR3 is 16 residues long. Germline CDR1 reads SGHTA; CDR2 reads FQGTGA. The CDR3 DNA is TGTGCCAGCAGCTTAAATCGTGCGGGGGTAACGAATGAGCAGTTCTTC. Amino acids: CASSLNRAGVTNEQFF.

The V gene is TRBV4-3, the J gene TRBJ1-2; TRBD1 agrees at 7 bases. Germline V gives CDR1 LGHNA, CDR2 YSLEER. The CDR3 consists of 13 residues. Unmatched junction bases numbered 1, after V lost 4 bases and J lost 2 bases. CDR3 in DNA: TGCGCCAGCAGCCGGGACAGCAACTATGGCTACACCTTC. Encoded protein: CASSRDSNYGYTF.

This sequence joins TRBV30 and TRBJ2-7, with 8 nucleotides matching TRBD1. J gave up 0 bases and V 3 bases, and 7 bases lay outside the gene matches. The length of the CDR3 is 15 residues. From germline, CDR1 is GTSNPN and CDR2 SVGIG (reference sequence). The CDR3 DNA reads as TGTGCCTGGAGCGGGGGACAGGCGAGCTCCTACGAGCAGTACTTC. Translating it yields CAWSGGQASSYEQYF.

The rearrangement joins TRBV2 to TRBJ1-5; TRBD1 is a possible D gene (5 bases). Trimming pared 6 bases from V and 3 bases from J, leaving 15 bases between. Germline V gene data show CDR1 as SNHLY and CDR2 as FYNNEI. The CDR3 length is 15 residues. The DNA of the CDR3 is TGTGCCAGCAGCCTGACAGCATTGAACAATCAGCCCCAGCATTTT. The encoded protein is CASSLTALNNQPQHF.

The CDR3 DNA is TGTGCGGTACGACAGGGACCGGAGACCCAGTACTTC. This gives the protein CAVRQGPETQYF. The V gene is TRBV30, the J gene TRBJ2-5; 7 bases match TRBD1. The CDR3 contains 12 residues. Germline CDR1 reads GTSNPN; CDR2 reads SVGIG (reference sequence).

This clone came up once. The chain carries TRBV4-2 and TRBJ2-3, with TRBD1 identical over 10 bases. Losses at the gene ends were 2 bases for V and 6 bases for J; bases not matched to a gene: 5. Per the germline V gene, CDR1 is LGHNA and CDR2 is YNFKEQ. The CDR3 runs to 15 residues. As DNA, the CDR3 is TGTGCCAGCAGCCAACAGGGACAGGGGCTGGATACGCAGTATTTT. Translation gives CASSQQGQGLDTQYF.